The present T cell receptor (beta chain) was sequenced within a study of regulatory T cells in long-lasting Graves disease. A remark on this clonotype: Its specificity is not known. This may be a read error, as it is one base from a much larger clone.

Arm-PCR with iRepertoire HTBI primers amplified the CDR3 regions for these TCR beta libraries. MiXCR, applied by TCRdb to the multiplex PCR reads, yields one record per CDR3 protein. Of more than 350,000 distinct CDR3 sequences in the sample, about 21% were seen once. Sample time point: persistent/refractory GD, antithyroid drugs over 5 years with positive TRAb. From RNA extracted from PBMCs, the TCR library was made. Study-wide points: Those with persistent disease had in common more public clonotypes (roughly 3,000) than new patients (roughly 1,000).

The material was peripheral blood mononuclear cells (PBMCs), obtained when the disease was refractory, from a patient treated with antithyroid drugs. The TCR was taken from a female donor with Graves disease.

CDR3 DNA sequence: TGTGCCAGCAGTCCCCCCGCGGAGGGGACCCAGTACTTC. It specifies CASSPPAEGTQYF. V usage is TRBV12-3 or TRBV12-4 and J usage is TRBJ2-5; D possibly corresponds to TRBD2 (6 bases). Trimming took off 5 bases at V and 7 bases at J, with 14 bases between the two ends. This CDR3 region has 13 residues.